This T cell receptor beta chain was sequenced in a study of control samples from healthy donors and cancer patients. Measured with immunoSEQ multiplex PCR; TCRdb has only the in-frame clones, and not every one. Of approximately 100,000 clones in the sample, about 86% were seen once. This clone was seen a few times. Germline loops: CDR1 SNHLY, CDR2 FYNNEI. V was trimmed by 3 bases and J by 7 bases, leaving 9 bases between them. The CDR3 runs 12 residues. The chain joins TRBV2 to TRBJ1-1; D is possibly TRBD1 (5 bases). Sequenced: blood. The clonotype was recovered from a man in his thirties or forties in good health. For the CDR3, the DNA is TGTGCCAGCAGTGAGATGGGACTTGAAGCTTTCTTT. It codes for CASSEMGLEAFF. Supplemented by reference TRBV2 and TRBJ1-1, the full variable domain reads EPEVTQTPSHQVTQMGQEVILRCVPISNHLYFYWYRQILGQKVEFLVSFYNNEISEKSEIFDDQFSVERPDGSNFTLKIRSTKLEDSAMYFCASSEMGLEAFFGQGTRLTVV.